This TCR beta chain was identified in a study of blood T cell repertoires in COVID-19. The protocol was immunoSEQ multiplex PCR, while the TCRdb copy is restricted to in-frame clones and leaves out a portion. Of under 150,000 clones listed, approximately 80% were seen once; the top ten hold roughly 3.8%. Per the germline V gene, CDR1 is SGHRS and CDR2 is YFSETQ. CDR3 length: 15 residues. V lost 0 bases to trimming and J lost 4 bases, with 13 bases between them. The sample comprised PBMCs or T cells enriched from blood (not recorded which). The clonotype originates from a man aged 50-60 years in a cohort exposed to, infected with or recovered from COVID-19 (not recorded which). The V call is TRBV5-1, the J call TRBJ2-5; the D gene is possibly TRBD2 (5 bases). This CDR3 is CASSLGVGVGETQYF. As DNA, the CDR3 is TGCGCCAGCAGCTTGGGGGTCGGGGTAGGAGAGACCCAGTACTTC.